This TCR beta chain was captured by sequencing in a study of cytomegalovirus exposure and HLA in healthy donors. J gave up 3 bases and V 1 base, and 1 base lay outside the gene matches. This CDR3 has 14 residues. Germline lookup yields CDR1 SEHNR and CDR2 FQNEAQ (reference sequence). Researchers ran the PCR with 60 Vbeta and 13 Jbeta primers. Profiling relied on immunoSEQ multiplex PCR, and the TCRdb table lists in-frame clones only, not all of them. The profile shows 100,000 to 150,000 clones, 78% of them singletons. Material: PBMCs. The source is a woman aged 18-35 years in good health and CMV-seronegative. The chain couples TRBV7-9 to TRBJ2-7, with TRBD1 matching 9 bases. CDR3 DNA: TGTGCCAGCAGCTTAGGGGACAGGGTCTACGAGCAGTACTTC. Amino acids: CASSLGDRVYEQYF.